The 23 T cell receptor beta chains listed next were all sequenced from one sample in a study of T cells expressing NK-cell markers. TCRdb reprocessed the 5' RACE reads, with one entry per CDR3 protein and no DNA. This table holds 300,000 to 500,000 distinct CDR3 sequences. Source material: blood T cells: a sorted CD56 or NKG2C T cell subset, CD4+ or CD8+ T cells, or bulk PBMC T cells (not recorded which). These TCRs come from a woman between 45 and 60 years old in good health.

The V call is TRBV7-9, the J call TRBJ2-3; TCRdb indicates TRBD1, and absent DNA this call remains unverified. CDR1 is SEHNR and CDR2 is FQNEAQ in the germline V gene (reference sequence). The CDR3 runs 15 residues. CDR3 in amino acids: CASSFREQGGDTQYF.

J is TRBJ2-3 and V is TRBV5-6; TCRdb selects TRBD2, and the lack of DNA leaves this call unchecked. This CDR3 comprises 16 residues. The germline CDR1 and CDR2 sequences are SGHDT and YYEEEE. The CDR3 region is CASSFGTSGGADTQYF.

The chain joins TRBV6-5 to TRBJ2-5; without DNA, the TCRdb call of TRBD1 cannot be checked. The CDR3 is 14 amino acids. Germline CDR1 reads MNHEY; CDR2 reads SVGAGI. CDR3 in amino acids: CASSLQGNQETQYF.

The chain's CDR3 is CASTSSAYQETQYF. The chain combines TRBV11-2 with TRBJ2-5. Germline values: CDR1 SGHAT, CDR2 FQNNGV. This CDR3 region has 14 residues.

V is TRBV4-2 and J is TRBJ1-3. CDR3 size: 16 residues. Per germline, CDR1 LGHNA and CDR2 YNFKEQ. The CDR3 spells CASSQLTQVSGNTIYF.

The V and J genes are TRBV7-9 and TRBJ2-5; as DNA is missing, the TRBD1 call by TCRdb cannot be tested. The CDR3 covers 14 residues. Germline CDR1 reads SEHNR; CDR2 reads FQNEAQ (reference sequence). Here the CDR3 reads CASAPWVGKETQYF.

V is TRBV6-1 and J is TRBJ2-1. This CDR3 contains 15 residues. CDR1 is MNHNS, CDR2 SASEGT, per germline. CDR3 in amino acids: CASSPDGRSYNEQFF.

V and J are TRBV12-3 or TRBV12-4 and TRBJ1-1; TCRdb gives TRBD1 as the D gene, but with no DNA this cannot be confirmed. CDR3 length: 15 amino acids. CDR3 residues: CASSLGQNSNTEAFF.

The chain employs TRBV5-1 and TRBJ2-1. CDR1 and CDR2 (germline): SGHRS, YFSETQ. The CDR3 extends over 12 amino acids. The chain's CDR3 is CASSGSYNEQFF.

V gene TRBV7-9 combines with J gene TRBJ2-7; no DNA is available, so the TRBD2 call from TCRdb remains unchecked. From germline, CDR1 is SEHNR and CDR2 FQNEAQ (reference sequence). This CDR3 region has 14 residues. The CDR3 region is CASNRALLSGEQYF.

The CDR3 here is CASNKDSYNEQFF. J is TRBJ2-1 and V is TRBV12-3 or TRBV12-4; the D call from TCRdb, TRBD1, cannot be confirmed without DNA. The CDR3 contains 13 residues.

The chain is built from TRBV28 and TRBJ2-1. In germline, CDR1 is MDHEN, CDR2 SYDVKM. This CDR3 contains 14 residues. CDR3 residues: CASSFPGSYNEQFF. The complete variable domain, with remaining parts taken from reference TRBV28 and TRBJ2-1, reads DVKVTQSSRYLVKRTGEKVFLECVQDMDHENMFWYRQDPGLGLRLIYFSYDVKMKEKGDIPEGYSVSREKKERFSLILESASTNQTSMYLCASSFPGSYNEQFFGPGTRLTVL.

The chain couples TRBV29-1 to TRBJ1-2; the TCRdb call, TRBD1, lacks DNA for checking. Germline-derived CDR1 and CDR2 are SQVTM and ANQGSEA. The CDR3 has 12 residues. The CDR3 is CSVTGTGNGYTF.

The V gene is TRBV7-2, the J gene TRBJ1-5. Germline V CDR1 and CDR2: SGHTA, FQGNSA. CDR3 length: 15 residues. The CDR3 sequence is CASSLPSIGNQPQHF. The entire variable domain, with the rest obtained from reference TRBV7-2 and TRBJ1-5, is as follows: GAGVSQSPSNKVTEKGKDVELRCDPISGHTALYWYRQSLGQGLEFLIYFQGNSAPDKSGLPSDRFSAERTGGSVSTLTIQRTQQEDSAVYLCASSLPSIGNQPQHFGDGTRLSIL.

The chain couples TRBV3-1 to TRBJ2-1. The CDR3 totals 14 residues. The germline gives CDR1 LGHDT, CDR2 YNNKEL (reference sequence). CDR3 loop: CASSQGVVVNEQFF.

This sequence joins TRBV20-1 and TRBJ1-1. The CDR3 extends over 14 amino acids. Germline loops: CDR1 DFQATT, CDR2 SNEGSKA (reference sequence). The CDR3 here is CSAIGGLGNTEAFF.

This rearrangement joins TRBV7-9 to TRBJ2-5; TCRdb's assignment of TRBD2 cannot be checked, as there is no DNA. CDR1 and CDR2 from the germline V gene are SEHNR and FQNEAQ (reference sequence). The CDR3 has 15 amino acids. The CDR3 sequence is CASSLESSAQETQYF.

V gene TRBV6-5 combines with J gene TRBJ2-5; TCRdb returns TRBD2, unconfirmable since there is no DNA. Germline-derived CDR1 and CDR2 are MNHEY and SVGAGI. The CDR3 is made up of 15 amino acids. The CDR3 loop is CASSYLGLRPETQYF.

The chain has TRBV4-2 and TRBJ1-6; TCRdb's D call, TRBD1, is unchecked because there is no DNA. CDR1 and CDR2 (germline): LGHNA, YNFKEQ. This CDR3 region has 13 residues. The CDR3 is CASSQEGASPLHF.

The gene calls are TRBV6-5 and TRBJ2-1; TCRdb reports TRBD1, a call that lacks DNA to check it against. The germline V gene has CDR1 MNHEY and CDR2 SVGAGI. There are 13 residues in the CDR3. The CDR3 protein is CASSYSSGGEQFF.

The chain combines TRBV5-5 with TRBJ1-2. This CDR3 is built from 14 residues. The germline CDR1 and CDR2 sequences are SGHKS and YYEKEE (reference sequence). CDR3 amino acids: CASSITRNNYGYTF.

The J gene is TRBJ2-2, the V gene TRBV18. From germline, CDR1 is KGHSH and CDR2 LQKENI. There are 14 residues in the CDR3. CDR3 region: CASSPTKNTGELFF.

V gene TRBV19 combines with J gene TRBJ2-5; checking the TCRdb D call of TRBD2 is not possible without DNA. The length of the CDR3 is 15 residues. Germline-derived CDR1 and CDR2 are LNHDA and SQIVND (reference sequence). CDR3 residues: CASSVETSGQETQYF. Filled out from reference TRBV19 and TRBJ2-5, the complete variable domain reads DGGITQSPKYLFRKEGQNVTLSCEQNLNHDAMYWYRQDPGQGLRLIYYSQIVNDFQKGDIAEGYSVSREKKESFPLTVTSAQKNPTAFYLCASSVETSGQETQYFGPGTRLLVL.